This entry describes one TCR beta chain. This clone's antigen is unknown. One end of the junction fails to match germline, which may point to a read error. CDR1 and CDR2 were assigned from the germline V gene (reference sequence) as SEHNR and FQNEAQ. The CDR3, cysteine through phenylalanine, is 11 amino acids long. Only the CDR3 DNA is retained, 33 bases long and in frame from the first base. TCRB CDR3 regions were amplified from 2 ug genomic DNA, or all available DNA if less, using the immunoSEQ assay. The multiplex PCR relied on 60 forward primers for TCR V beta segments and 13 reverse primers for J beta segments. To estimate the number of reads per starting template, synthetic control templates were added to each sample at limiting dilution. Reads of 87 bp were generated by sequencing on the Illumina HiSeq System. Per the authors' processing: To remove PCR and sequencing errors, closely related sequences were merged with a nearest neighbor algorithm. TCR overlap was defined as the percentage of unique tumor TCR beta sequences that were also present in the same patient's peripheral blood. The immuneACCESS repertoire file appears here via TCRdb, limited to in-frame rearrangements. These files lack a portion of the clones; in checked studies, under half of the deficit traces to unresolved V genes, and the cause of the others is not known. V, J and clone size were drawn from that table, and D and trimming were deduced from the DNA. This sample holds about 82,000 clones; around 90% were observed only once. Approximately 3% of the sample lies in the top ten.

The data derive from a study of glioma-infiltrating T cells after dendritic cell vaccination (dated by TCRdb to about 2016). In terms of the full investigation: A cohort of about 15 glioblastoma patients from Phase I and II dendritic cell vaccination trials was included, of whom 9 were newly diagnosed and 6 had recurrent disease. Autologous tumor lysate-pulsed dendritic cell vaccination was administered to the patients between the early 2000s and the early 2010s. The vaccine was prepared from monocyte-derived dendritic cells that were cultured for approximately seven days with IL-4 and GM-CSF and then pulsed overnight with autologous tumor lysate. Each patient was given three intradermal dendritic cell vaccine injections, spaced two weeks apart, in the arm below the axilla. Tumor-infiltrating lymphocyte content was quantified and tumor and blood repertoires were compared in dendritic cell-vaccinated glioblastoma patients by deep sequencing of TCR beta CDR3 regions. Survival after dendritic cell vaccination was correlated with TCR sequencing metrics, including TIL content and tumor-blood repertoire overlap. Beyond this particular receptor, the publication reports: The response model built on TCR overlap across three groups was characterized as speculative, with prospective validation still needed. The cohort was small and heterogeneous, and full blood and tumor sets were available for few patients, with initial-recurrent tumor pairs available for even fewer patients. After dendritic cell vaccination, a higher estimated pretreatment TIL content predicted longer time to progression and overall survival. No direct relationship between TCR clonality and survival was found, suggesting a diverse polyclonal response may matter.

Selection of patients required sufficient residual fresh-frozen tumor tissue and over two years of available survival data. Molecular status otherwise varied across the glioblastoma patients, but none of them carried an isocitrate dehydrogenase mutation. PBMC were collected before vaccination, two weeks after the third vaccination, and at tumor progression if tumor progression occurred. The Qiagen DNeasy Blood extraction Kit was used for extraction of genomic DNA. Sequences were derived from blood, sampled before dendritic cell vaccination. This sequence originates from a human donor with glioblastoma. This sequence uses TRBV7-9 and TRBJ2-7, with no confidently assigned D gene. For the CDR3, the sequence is CASSLSSEQYF. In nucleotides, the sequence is TGTGCCAGCAGCCTATCCTCCGAGCAGTACTTC.